This TCR beta chain was sequenced during a study of cytomegalovirus exposure and HLA in healthy donors. Turning to the study itself: Among around 180 million T cells, an earlier analysis found 95 million to 140 million unique TCR beta sequences. Unique TCRs numbering roughly 85 million, obtained from HLA-typed donors, made up an early data release.

PCR employed 60 Vbeta and 13 Jbeta primers. Using immunoSEQ multiplex PCR, the repertoire was profiled, and TCRdb retains in-frame clones only, with some absent. The repertoire consists of 150,000 to 200,000 clones, with about 85% occurring once and the leading ten covering approximately 6.7%. Study-wide results and caveats: In a later analysis, V- and J-gene trimming of beta chains associated with a DCLRE1C missense variant, replicated independently. Reportedly, fewer N-insertions than the approximately 610-donor mean appeared in an Asian-associated ancestry cluster in a later analysis.

As to this clone: What it binds is not known.

Sequencing input: PBMCs. The sequence was obtained from a male donor in good health and CMV-seropositive.

CDR3 protein: CASTGGTTNEKLFF. The CDR3 DNA reads as TGTGCCAGCACAGGGGGCACGACTAATGAAAAACTGTTTTTT. This chain connects TRBV6-6 to TRBJ1-4; the match to TRBD1 covers 8 bases. Germline V gene data show CDR1 as MNHNY and CDR2 as SVGAGI (reference sequence). The length of the CDR3 is 14 residues. Trimming took 7 bases from V and 2 from J; bases not matched to a gene: 3.